Reported below is one TCR beta chain. The V end was cut by 3 bases, the J end by 1 base, with 18 bases between. This CDR3 comprises 17 residues. From germline, CDR1 is LNHDA and CDR2 SQIVND (reference sequence). The PCR employed 60 Vbeta primers together with 13 Jbeta primers. Assay used: immunoSEQ multiplex PCR; TCRdb lists only in-frame clones, some missing. Counted here are under 200,000 clones, 65% to 85% occurring once; the ten biggest clones make up around 1.5%. The data belong to a study of cytomegalovirus exposure and HLA in healthy donors. This receptor was taken from a man in his 60s in good health and CMV-seronegative. The chain is built from TRBV19 and TRBJ1-2, with D possibly being TRBD1 (6 bases). Sample: PBMCs. This CDR3 reads CASSIVRGAHSNYGYTF. In DNA, the CDR3 is TGTGCCAGTAGTATCGTGCGGGGGGCGCACAGTAACTATGGCTACACCTTC.